This T cell receptor (beta chain) stems from a study of vaccination effects on CD4 cells after COVID-19. V gave up 4 bases and J gave up 8 bases, with 11 bases separating them. The CDR3 sequence is 13 residues long. Looked up from germline, CDR1 is MGHRA and CDR2 is YSYEKL. TCRdb's copy holds only in-frame clones and misses some; the assay was immunoSEQ multiplex PCR. The repertoire holds 71,000 or so clones, approximately 72% seen once, with 4% in the top ten. A remark on this clone: Its antigen is unknown.

General study points: In the study, convalescent patients were few, and early post-infection timepoints were absent. Late post-vaccination samples showed marked contraction of infection- and vaccine-induced clones.

Antigen-specific CD4+ T cells were first expanded with viral peptide pools by the ViraFEST assay and only then sequenced. With roughly 9 days of culture completed, CD4+ T cells were isolated. Vaccinated participants had no history of SARS-CoV-2 infection and tested negative for nucleocapsid antibodies. It was with approximately 10 IU/ml IL-2 and around 10 ug/ml peptides that some 1.9 million PBMC per well were cultured. Cultures had half their medium replaced with IL-2 medium on days 3 and 7. The clonotype comes from a human donor who received a COVID-19 vaccine. The V and J genes are TRBV4-1 and TRBJ1-4; D is perhaps TRBD1 (5 bases). The sample in question was CD4+ T cells from PBMCs cultured with HCoV-OC43 spike peptides, obtained before COVID-19 vaccination. Noted subset: HCoV-OC43 spike overlapping peptide pool stimulation. The CDR3 DNA follows: TGCGCCAGCAGCCCCCAGGGAGGGGAAAAACTGTTTTTT. This codes for CASSPQGGEKLFF.